This T cell receptor (beta chain) was found in a study of blood T cell repertoires in COVID-19. The wider study: Italy, Spain and the United States were the sources of the convalescent and acute COVID-19 samples. T cells, B-cell-depleted T cells, or PBMCs provided the cDNA or gDNA that served as material.

Germline V gives CDR1 SNHLY, CDR2 FYNNEI. This CDR3 comprises 17 residues. Trimming cost V 6 bases and J 0 bases; bases outside gene matches: 9. Measured with immunoSEQ multiplex PCR; TCRdb has only the in-frame clones, and not every one. The data hold about 170,000 clones, with 65% to 85% observed a single time. The source of this sequence is a woman aged 80 or over with active or convalescent COVID-19. Sequenced: peripheral blood. The chain employs TRBV2 and TRBJ1-5; 9 bases map to TRBD1. The CDR3 sequence is CASRIGQGRYSNQPQHF. In nucleotides, the CDR3 is TGTGCCAGCAGAATAGGACAGGGGAGGTATAGCAATCAGCCCCAGCATTTT.